This T cell receptor (beta chain) came from a study of cytomegalovirus exposure and HLA in healthy donors. CDR1 and CDR2 from the germline V gene are LGHNA and YSLEER. Trimming pared 4 bases from V and 9 bases from J, leaving 16 bases between. This CDR3 has 13 residues. PCR was performed using 60 Vbeta and 13 Jbeta primers. Method: immunoSEQ multiplex PCR; TCRdb's copy keeps in-frame clones and lacks some. Of under 150,000 clones listed, under 85% are singletons. This sequence originates from a boy between 10 and 17 years old in good health and CMV-seronegative. V gene TRBV4-3 combines with J gene TRBJ2-7, with D maybe TRBD1 (6 bases). The sequencing sample was made of PBMCs. The CDR3 bases are TGCGCCAGCAGCCCCTACCAGGGGTCTGCGCAGTACTTC. It translates to CASSPYQGSAQYF.